This T cell receptor beta chain was recorded in a study of liver allograft versus peripheral blood T cells. On the study more broadly: Transplanted livers held T cell receptor repertoires, and these were compared with repertoires in recipients' peripheral blood. Overall study findings and caveats: Repertoires of T cell receptors that resided inside liver allografts reportedly differed from those in peripheral blood.

This clonotype counts as medium-sized. Its antigen is not identified. Germline V gene lookup returns CDR1 LNHDA and CDR2 SQIVND (reference sequence). The CDR3 loop spans 15 amino acids. V was shortened by 4 bases and J by 4 bases, with 14 bases between the two germline ends. TCRdb recomputed calls from the reads with MiXCR, one row per CDR3 protein. Counted here are 9,300 or so distinct CDR3 sequences, over 15% occurring once; the ten biggest clones make up over 1.5%. This TCR came from a human patient who had a liver transplant. Among the T cells, some may be from the graft donor. V and J are TRBV19 and TRBJ1-5, with TRBD1 as a possible D gene (6 bases). The CDR3 DNA follows: TGTGCCAGTAGTACTAATGGGGGACAAAATCAGCCCCAGCATTTT. As protein: CASSTNGGQNQPQHF.